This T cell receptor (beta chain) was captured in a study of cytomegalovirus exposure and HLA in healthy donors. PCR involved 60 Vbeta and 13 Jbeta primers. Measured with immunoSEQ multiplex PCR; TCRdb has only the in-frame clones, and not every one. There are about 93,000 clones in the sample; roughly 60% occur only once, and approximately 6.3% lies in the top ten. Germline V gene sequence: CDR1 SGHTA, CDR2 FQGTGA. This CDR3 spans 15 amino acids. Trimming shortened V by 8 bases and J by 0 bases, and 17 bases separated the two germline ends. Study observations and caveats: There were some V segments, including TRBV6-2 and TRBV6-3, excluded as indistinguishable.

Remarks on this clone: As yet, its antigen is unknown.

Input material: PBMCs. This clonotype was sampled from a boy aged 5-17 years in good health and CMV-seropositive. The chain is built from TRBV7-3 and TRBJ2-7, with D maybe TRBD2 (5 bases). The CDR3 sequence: CASLHSGLISYEQYF. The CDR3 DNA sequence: TGTGCCAGCCTGCACTCTGGACTGATCTCCTACGAGCAGTACTTC.